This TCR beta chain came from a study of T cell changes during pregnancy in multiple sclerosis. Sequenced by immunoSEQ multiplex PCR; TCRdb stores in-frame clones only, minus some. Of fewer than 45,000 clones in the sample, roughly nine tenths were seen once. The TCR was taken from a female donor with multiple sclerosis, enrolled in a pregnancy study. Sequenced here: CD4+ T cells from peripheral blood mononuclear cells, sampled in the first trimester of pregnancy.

DNA of the CDR3: TGTGCCAGCAGCCGACAGGAGGACACCGGGGAGCTGTTTTTT. This sequence encodes CASSRQEDTGELFF. The J gene is TRBJ2-2, the V gene TRBV5-6, with a tentative D call TRBD1 (6 bases). The CDR3 has 14 residues. Germline-derived CDR1 and CDR2 are SGHDT and YYEEEE. V gave up 4 bases and J gave up 3 bases, with 10 bases separating them.